Below, one T cell receptor (beta chain) is given with its context. The data are from a study of blood T cell repertoires in COVID-19. As originally analysed: The assay estimated nucleated cells by amplifying reference gene primers. The protocol was immunoSEQ multiplex PCR, while the TCRdb copy is restricted to in-frame clones and leaves out a portion. D and trimming were read from the DNA, whereas the V and J calls and clone size are those reported in that table. The sample yields 340,000 or so clones, about 86% seen once. Trimming took off 2 bases at V and 7 bases at J, with 20 bases between the two ends. Germline assignment: CDR1 SGHTA and CDR2 FQGNSA. CDR3 length: 16 residues.

The genes are TRBV7-2 and TRBJ2-5; a weak D match, TRBD1 (6 bases). The sample taken for sequencing was PBMCs or T cells enriched from blood (not recorded which). This TCR came from a woman aged 35 to 49 with acute COVID-19. CDR3 bases: TGTGCCAGCAGCTTAAATTCAGGGGCATTTGTTGGGACCCAGTACTTC. Amino acids: CASSLNSGAFVGTQYF. Filled out from reference TRBV7-2 and TRBJ2-5, the complete variable domain reads GAGVSQSPSNKVTEKGKDVELRCDPISGHTALYWYRQSLGQGLEFLIYFQGNSAPDKSGLPSDRFSAERTGGSVSTLTIQRTQQEDSAVYLCASSLNSGAFVGTQYFGPGTRLLVL.